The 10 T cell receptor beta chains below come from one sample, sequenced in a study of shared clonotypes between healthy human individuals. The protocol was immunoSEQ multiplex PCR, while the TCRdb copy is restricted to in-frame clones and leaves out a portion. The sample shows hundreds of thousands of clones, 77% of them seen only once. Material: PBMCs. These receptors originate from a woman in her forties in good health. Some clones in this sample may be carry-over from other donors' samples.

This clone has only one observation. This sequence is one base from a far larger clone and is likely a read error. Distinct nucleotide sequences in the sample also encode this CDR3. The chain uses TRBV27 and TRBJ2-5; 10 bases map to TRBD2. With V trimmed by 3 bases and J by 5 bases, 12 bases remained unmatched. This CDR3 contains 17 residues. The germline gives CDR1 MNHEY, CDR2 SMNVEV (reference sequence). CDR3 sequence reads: CASSLSRLAGGGETQYF. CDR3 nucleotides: TGTGCCAGCAGTTTGAGCAGATTAGCGGGAGGCGGGGAGACCCAGTACTTC.

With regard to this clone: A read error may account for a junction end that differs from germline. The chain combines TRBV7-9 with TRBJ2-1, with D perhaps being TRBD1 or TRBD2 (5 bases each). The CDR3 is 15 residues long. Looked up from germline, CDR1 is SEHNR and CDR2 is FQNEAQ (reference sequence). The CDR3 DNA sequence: TGTGCCAGCAGCTCGGTAGGGACCTCCCACAATGAGCAGTTCTTC. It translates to CASSSVGTSHNEQFF.

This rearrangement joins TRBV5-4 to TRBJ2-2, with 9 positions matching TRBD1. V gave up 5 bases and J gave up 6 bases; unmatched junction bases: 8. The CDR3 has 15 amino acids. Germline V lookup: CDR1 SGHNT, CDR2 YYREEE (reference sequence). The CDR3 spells CASRTGTGTPGELFF. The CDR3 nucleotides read TGTGCCAGCAGAACCGGGACAGGGACCCCCGGGGAGCTGTTTTTT.

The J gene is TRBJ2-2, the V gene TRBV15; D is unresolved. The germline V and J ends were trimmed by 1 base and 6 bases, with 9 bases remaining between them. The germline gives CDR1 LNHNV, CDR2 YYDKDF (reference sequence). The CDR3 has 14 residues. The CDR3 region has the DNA TGTGCCACCAGCAGAGGTGGAGCTCCCGGGGAGCTGTTTTTT. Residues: CATSRGGAPGELFF.

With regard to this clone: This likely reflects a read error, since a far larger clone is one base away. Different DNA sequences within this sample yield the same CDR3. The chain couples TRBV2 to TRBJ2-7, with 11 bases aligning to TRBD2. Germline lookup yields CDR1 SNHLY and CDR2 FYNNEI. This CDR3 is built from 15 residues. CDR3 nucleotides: TGTGCCACACCCGGGGCTAGCGGGAGGTCCTACGAACAGTACTTC. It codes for CATPGASGRSYEQYF.

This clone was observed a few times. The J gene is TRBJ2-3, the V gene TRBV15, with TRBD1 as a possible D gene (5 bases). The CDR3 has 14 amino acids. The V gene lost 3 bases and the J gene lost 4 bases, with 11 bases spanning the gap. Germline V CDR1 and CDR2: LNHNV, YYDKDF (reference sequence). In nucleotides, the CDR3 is TGTGCCACCAGCAGTGCGGTGGGGCCAGATACGCAGTATTTT. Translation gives CATSSAVGPDTQYF.

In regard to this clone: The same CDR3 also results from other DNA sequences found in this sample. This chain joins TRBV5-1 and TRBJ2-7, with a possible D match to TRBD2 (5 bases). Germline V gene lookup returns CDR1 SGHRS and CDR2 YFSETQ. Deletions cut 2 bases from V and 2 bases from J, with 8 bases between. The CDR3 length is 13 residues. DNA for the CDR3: TGCGCCAGCAGCTTAGAGGGCGCCTACGAGCAGTACTTC. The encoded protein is CASSLEGAYEQYF.

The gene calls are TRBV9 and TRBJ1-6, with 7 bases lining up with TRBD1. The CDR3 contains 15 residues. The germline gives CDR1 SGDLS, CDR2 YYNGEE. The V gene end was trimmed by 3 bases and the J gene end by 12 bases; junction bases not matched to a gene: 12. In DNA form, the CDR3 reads TGTGCCAGCAGCGCAACCGGGACAGCCGGTGGACCCCTCCACTTT. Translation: CASSATGTAGGPLHF.

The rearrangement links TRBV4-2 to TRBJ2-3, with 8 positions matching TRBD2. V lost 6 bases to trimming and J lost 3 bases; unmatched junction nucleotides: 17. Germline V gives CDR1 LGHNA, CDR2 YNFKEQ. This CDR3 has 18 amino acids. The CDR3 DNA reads TGTGCCAGCAGGGGGTTGGGGAGAGCGGGAGTGATGACAGATACGCAGTATTTT. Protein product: CASRGLGRAGVMTDTQYF.

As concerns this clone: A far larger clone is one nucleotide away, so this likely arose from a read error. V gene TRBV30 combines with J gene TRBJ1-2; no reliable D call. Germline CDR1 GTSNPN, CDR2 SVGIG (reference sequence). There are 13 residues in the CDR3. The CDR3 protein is CAWKAPPNYGCTF. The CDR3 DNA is TGTGCCTGGAAGGCTCCCCCTAACTATGGCTGCACCTTC.